One sample yielded the 9 T cell receptor beta chains listed below, sequenced in a study of CD8 T cells in ankylosing spondylitis. Regarding the study as a whole: A TCR beta motif of 7 or 8 highly homologous variants appeared characteristic of ankylosing spondylitis blood.

These receptors have no identified antigens. TCRdb reprocessed the 5' RACE reads via MiXCR and lists one record per CDR3 protein. This sample has 450,000 to 550,000 distinct CDR3 sequences, with approximately 5.3% found just once. Sequenced input: blood, either unsorted or a sorted T cell fraction (not recorded which). All receptors come from a male donor with ankylosing spondylitis.

This clonotype was observed many times. The chain uses TRBV10-3 and TRBJ2-7, with TRBD1 matching over 8 bases. The CDR3 sequence is 13 residues long. In germline, CDR1 is ENHRY, CDR2 SYGVKD. Trimming removed 8 bases from V and 5 bases from J; junction bases left unmatched: 8. The DNA for the CDR3 is TGTGCCATCGGCCGGGACAGGCCTAACGAGCAGTACTTC. Protein sequence: CAIGRDRPNEQYF.

This clonotype was seen only once. A much larger clone lies a single base off, so this may be a read error. The gene calls are TRBV12-3 or TRBV12-4 and TRBJ1-3; D is unresolved. V gave up 2 bases and J gave up 11 bases, with 10 bases separating them. The CDR3 loop spans 12 amino acids. The CDR3 loop is CASSLSGLAIYF. Written as DNA, the CDR3 is TGTGCCAGCAGTTTATCGGGGTTGGCCATATATTTT.

This clonotype was observed a few times. This chain connects TRBV6-2 or TRBV6-3 to TRBJ2-3; D remains unclear. Trimming removed 6 bases from V and 0 bases from J, with 7 bases in between. From germline, CDR1 is MNHEY and CDR2 SVGEGT. The CDR3 length is 13 residues. The CDR3 DNA follows: TGTGCCAGCAGAGCGACCAGCACAGATACGCAGTATTTT. Its translation is CASRATSTDTQYF.

This clonotype has at least ten counts. This chain connects TRBV20-1 to TRBJ2-7, with D possibly being TRBD1 or TRBD2 (5 bases each). This CDR3 is built from 15 residues. Germline V CDR1 and CDR2: DFQATT, SNEGSKA (reference sequence). The V and J ends lost 1 base and 0 bases respectively, with 13 bases between them. CDR3 bases: TGCAGTGCTAGAGTTCCCGGGACGGTCTCCTACGAGCAGTACTTC. It specifies CSARVPGTVSYEQYF.

This clonotype was detected ten times or more. The chain uses TRBV12-3 or TRBV12-4 and TRBJ2-7, with 10 bases identical to TRBD2. Trimming cost V 4 bases and J 6 bases; bases outside gene matches: 3. The CDR3 is made up of 13 amino acids. This CDR3 is CASSSSGSSEQYF. In DNA form, the CDR3 reads TGTGCCAGCAGTTCTAGCGGGAGTTCCGAGCAGTACTTC.

This clonotype occurred many times. This chain links TRBV20-1 with TRBJ2-3, with 7 positions matching TRBD2. Losses at the gene ends were 6 bases for V and 0 bases for J; bases not matched to a gene: 6. Looked up from germline, CDR1 is DFQATT and CDR2 is SNEGSKA (reference sequence). The CDR3 is made up of 14 amino acids. The CDR3 region is CSAYLAVSTDTQYF. DNA for the CDR3: TGCAGTGCCTATCTAGCGGTTAGCACAGATACGCAGTATTTT.

This clonotype has ten or more counts. The chain combines TRBV9 with TRBJ1-2, with D perhaps matching TRBD1 (5 bases). The length of the CDR3 is 14 residues. CDR1 is SGDLS and CDR2 is YYNGEE in the germline V gene. V lost 3 bases and J lost 4, with 13 bases in between. The CDR3 nucleotides read TGTGCCAGCAGCGCCCAGGGACTGAGCTATGGCTACACCTTC. It is translated as CASSAQGLSYGYTF.

In its sample, this clonotype was seen many times. V and J are TRBV4-3 and TRBJ2-2; D remains ambiguous. The CDR3 loop spans 13 amino acids. Between the trimmed V and J ends, which lost 0 bases and 7 bases, there was a span of 6 bases. CDR1 and CDR2 from the germline V gene are LGHNA and YSLEER. CDR3 DNA: TGCGCCAGCAGCCAAGATCGTGGCGGGGAGCTGTTTTTT. This translates into CASSQDRGGELFF.

This clonotype was recorded many times. CDR3 nucleotide sequence: TGTGCCAGCAGCTACCCCTGGACAGGTCCGCACGAGCAGTACTTC. Its translation: CASSYPWTGPHEQYF. The chain links TRBV7-9 to TRBJ2-7; 7 bases line up with TRBD1. This CDR3 has 15 amino acids. CDR1 is SEHNR and CDR2 is FQNEAQ in the germline V gene (reference sequence). V shed 4 bases and J 5 bases; nucleotides not matched to a gene: 11.